Sequencing of this T cell receptor (beta chain) was carried out in a study of shared clonotypes between healthy human individuals. CDR1 is SEHNR and CDR2 is FQNEAQ in the germline V gene (reference sequence). With 2 bases removed from V and 1 base from J, the gap between germline ends came to 12 bases. There are 15 residues in the CDR3. Data came from immunoSEQ multiplex PCR; TCRdb stores just in-frame clones and leaves some out. Of approximately 2,000,000 clones listed, 85% to 95% are singletons. This chain joins TRBV7-9 and TRBJ2-7; D tentatively reads TRBD1 or TRBD2 (6 bases each). Specimen: naive CD4+ T cells from PBMCs. Regarding subset: CD45RA+ positively selected. The TCR sequence derives from a man aged 18-30 years in good health. Some clones in this sample may be carry-over from other donors' samples. CDR3 DNA: TGTGCCAGCAGCTTATTGGGGGGCGCGTCCTACGAGCAGTACTTC. Its protein is CASSLLGGASYEQYF.